One and the same sample provided the 18 T cell receptor beta chains below, sequenced in a study of blood T cell repertoires in COVID-19. Produced via immunoSEQ multiplex PCR; TCRdb's table is partial and in-frame only. The table lists roughly 230,000 clones, 85% to 90% of them singletons, with 2.1% in the top ten. Sample: peripheral blood. All receptors come from a woman aged 60-70 years with COVID-19, enrolled during active disease.

This clone has only a few counts. In nucleotides, the CDR3 is TGTGCCAGCAGCTTCGCTAGCGGGGGGTCCACCGGGGAGCTGTTTTTT. It yields the protein CASSFASGGSTGELFF. This chain uses TRBV5-8 with TRBJ2-2; TRBD2 aligns across 11 bases. After removal of 2 bases from V and 4 bases from J, the junction contained 4 bases not matched to a gene. The CDR3 sequence is 16 residues long. Germline V gene data show CDR1 as SGHTS and CDR2 as YDEGEE.

J is TRBJ2-1 and V is TRBV9; maybe TRBD1 (5 bases). V dropped 0 bases and J dropped 7 bases, with 8 bases sitting between them. CDR3 size: 13 residues. CDR1 is SGDLS, CDR2 YYNGEE, per germline. The CDR3: CASSVGQSNEQFF. The CDR3 nucleotides are TGTGCCAGCAGCGTAGGACAGTCGAATGAGCAGTTCTTC.

The rearrangement uses TRBV7-9 and TRBJ1-2, with 7 bases lining up with TRBD1. Germline CDR1 and CDR2: SEHNR and FQNEAQ (reference sequence). This CDR3 region has 16 residues. The V gene end was trimmed by 5 bases and the J gene end by 1 base; junction bases not matched to a gene: 10. CDR3 sequence: CASSPTTGSDNYGYTF. The DNA for the CDR3 is TGTGCCAGCAGCCCTACGACAGGGAGTGATAACTATGGCTACACCTTC. Using reference TRBV7-9 and TRBJ1-2 for the parts outside the CDR3, the full variable domain is DTGVSQNPRHKITKRGQNVTFRCDPISEHNRLYWYRQTLGQGPEFLTYFQNEAQLEKSRLLSDRFSAERPKGSFSTLEIQRTEQGDSAMYLCASSPTTGSDNYGYTFGSGTRLTVV.

The chain couples TRBV11-3 to TRBJ1-1; TRBD1 might be the D (6 bases). Trimming stripped 5 bases from V and 6 bases from J, with 13 bases between. This CDR3 is built from 13 residues. Germline-derived CDR1 and CDR2 are SGHNT and YENEEA. The CDR3 region has the DNA TGTGCCAGCAGCGCCGGGACACGGGCTGAAGCTTTCTTT. This encodes CASSAGTRAEAFF.

The gene calls are TRBV30 and TRBJ1-2; TRBD1 matches at 7 bases. This CDR3 is 14 amino acids long. Trimming at V came to 3 bases and at J to 2 bases, leaving 6 bases not matched to a gene. In germline, CDR1 is GTSNPN, CDR2 SVGIG (reference sequence). The CDR3 bases are TGTGCCTGGAGGACCCAAGGGGGCAACTATGGCTACACCTTC. Its protein product is CAWRTQGGNYGYTF.

The chain has TRBV5-8 and TRBJ1-1; D unclear. The CDR3 is 14 amino acids. The V and J ends lost 1 base and 0 bases respectively, with 7 bases between them. Germline CDR1 is SGHTS and CDR2 is YDEGEE. CDR3 bases: TGTGCCAGCAGCTTGCTCCTCCTGAACACTGAAGCTTTCTTT. Protein sequence: CASSLLLLNTEAFF.

V is TRBV7-9 and J is TRBJ2-2, with TRBD1 matching over 7 bases. The CDR3 is made up of 14 amino acids. After removal of 5 bases from V and 4 bases from J, the junction contained 4 bases not matched to a gene. Germline V gene data show CDR1 as SEHNR and CDR2 as FQNEAQ (reference sequence). The CDR3 here is CASSATGFTGELFF. For the CDR3, the DNA is TGTGCCAGCAGCGCGACAGGGTTCACCGGGGAGCTGTTTTTT. The full variable domain, completed using reference TRBV7-9 and TRBJ2-2, is DTGVSQNPRHKITKRGQNVTFRCDPISEHNRLYWYRQTLGQGPEFLTYFQNEAQLEKSRLLSDRFSAERPKGSFSTLEIQRTEQGDSAMYLCASSATGFTGELFFGEGSRLTVL.

The chain joins TRBV19 to TRBJ1-6; D remains ambiguous. Germline assignment: CDR1 LNHDA and CDR2 SQIVND (reference sequence). V was clipped by 0 bases and J by 5 bases, with 8 bases between them. The CDR3 loop spans 15 amino acids. As DNA, the CDR3 is TGTGCCAGTAGTATAGATCGCGAGGATAATTCACCCCTCCACTTT. Residues: CASSIDREDNSPLHF.

This sequence joins TRBV7-9 and TRBJ1-1, with 7 bases that match TRBD1. Germline-derived CDR1 and CDR2 are SEHNR and FQNEAQ (reference sequence). Losses at the gene ends were 5 bases for V and 5 bases for J; bases not matched to a gene: 11. CDR3 length: 15 amino acids. The CDR3 DNA sequence: TGTGCCAGCAGCCCGGGACAGTTCGTTGGGACTGAAGCTTTCTTT. Amino acids: CASSPGQFVGTEAFF.

V is TRBV15 and J is TRBJ1-3, with 7 bases aligning to TRBD1. The CDR3 is 14 amino acids. J gave up 4 bases and V 5 bases, and 5 bases lay outside the gene matches. Per germline, CDR1 LNHNV and CDR2 YYDKDF (reference sequence). The CDR3 here is CATSSGGSGNTIYF. CDR3 bases: TGTGCCACCAGCTCAGGGGGATCAGGAAACACCATATATTTT.

This chain connects TRBV27 to TRBJ1-1; 8 bases map to TRBD1. Germline V gene sequence: CDR1 MNHEY, CDR2 SMNVEV (reference sequence). Trimming removed 5 bases from V and 1 base from J; junction bases left unmatched: 9. This CDR3 region has 16 residues. CDR3: CASSAQGGLGNTEAFF. The CDR3 DNA sequence: TGTGCCAGCAGTGCACAGGGGGGGTTGGGGAACACTGAAGCTTTCTTT.

The CDR3 region is CSVAGGDYGYTF. The CDR3 DNA follows: TGCAGCGTTGCGGGGGGCGACTATGGCTACACCTTC. V is TRBV29-1 and J is TRBJ1-2; maybe TRBD1 (6 bases). Trimming took off 4 bases at V and 3 bases at J, with 9 bases between the two ends. Germline values: CDR1 SQVTM, CDR2 ANQGSEA. The CDR3 totals 12 residues.

This clone showed up just once. V is TRBV21-1 and J is TRBJ1-2; TRBD1 is the table's D call, not checked against the DNA. TRBV21-1 is noted as a pseudogene. The CDR3 is 21 residues long. The CDR3: CASSKVWDRGKRFLANYGYTF. The CDR3 coding sequence is TGTGCCAGCAGCAAAGTGTGGGACAGAGGAAAAAGGTTTTTAGCTAACTATGGCTACACCTTC.

The chain is built from TRBV27 and TRBJ2-1, with 11 positions matching TRBD2. Germline CDR1 is MNHEY and CDR2 is SMNVEV (reference sequence). The V and J ends lost 2 bases and 10 bases, in that order; junction bases with no gene match: 4. The CDR3 length is 14 residues. The CDR3 bases are TGTGCCAGCAGTTTACGGCTAGCGGGGGGCGAGCAGTTCTTC. It translates to CASSLRLAGGEQFF.

This chain connects TRBV5-1 to TRBJ2-5; tentatively, D is TRBD1 (6 bases). The ends were cut back, 1 base at V and 1 base at J, with 14 bases in the middle. Germline CDR1 reads SGHRS; CDR2 reads YFSETQ. CDR3 length: 16 amino acids. The DNA of the CDR3 is TGCGCCAGCAGCTTGAATTTTGGGGGCAGCCAAGAGACCCAGTACTTC. Protein product: CASSLNFGGSQETQYF.

This chain uses TRBV19 with TRBJ2-3, with 9 bases matching TRBD2. This CDR3 has 14 amino acids. The V segment lost 6 bases and the J segment 1 base; nucleotides outside the gene matches: 2. The germline CDR1 and CDR2 sequences are LNHDA and SQIVND (reference sequence). The CDR3, as DNA: TGTGCCAGTAGCGTAGCGGGGGGCACAGATACGCAGTATTTT. This gives the protein CASSVAGGTDTQYF. Complete variable domain (other parts from reference TRBV19 and TRBJ2-3): DGGITQSPKYLFRKEGQNVTLSCEQNLNHDAMYWYRQDPGQGLRLIYYSQIVNDFQKGDIAEGYSVSREKKESFPLTVTSAQKNPTAFYLCASSVAGGTDTQYFGPGTRLTVL.

The gene calls are TRBV6-1 and TRBJ1-1; D is undetermined. Trimming removed 2 bases from V and 4 bases from J, with 11 bases in between. The CDR3 runs to 14 residues. CDR1 and CDR2 (germline): MNHNS, SASEGT. The CDR3 region is CASSERERATEAFF. In nucleotides, the CDR3 is TGTGCCAGCAGTGAACGGGAAAGGGCCACTGAAGCTTTCTTT.

The CDR3 loop reads CASSSQNTEAFF. The DNA of the CDR3 is TGTGCCAGCAGTTCCCAAAACACTGAAGCTTTCTTT. The chain uses TRBV7-4 and TRBJ1-1; D call uncertain. Germline-derived CDR1 and CDR2 are SGHVT and SQSDAQ. V was trimmed by 6 bases and J by 2 bases, leaving 7 bases between them. The CDR3 is 12 amino acids.